The clone carrying this T cell receptor beta chain was observed a single time. The assay was immunoSEQ multiplex PCR, and TCRdb's table has in-frame clones only and misses some. The sample contains 150,000 or so clones, just under 95% of which appear only once. These data come from a study of control samples from healthy donors and cancer patients. From germline, CDR1 is SGDLS and CDR2 YYNGEE. Deletions cut 6 bases from V and 0 bases from J, with 15 bases between. This CDR3 is built from 15 residues. The source is a woman aged 55-70 years in good health. The gene calls are TRBV9 and TRBJ1-1; D might be TRBD1 (5 bases). Material: blood. CDR3 nucleotide sequence: TGTGCCAGCACCGCAGGAGGGGAAATGAACACTGAAGCTTTCTTT. It encodes CASTAGGEMNTEAFF.